This T cell receptor (beta chain) comes out of a study of OX40 agonist ivuxolimab in advanced cancers. Germline V gives CDR1 SGHTA, CDR2 FQGTGA. Trimming cost V 3 bases and J 4 bases; bases outside gene matches: 12. The CDR3 runs 17 residues. Sequencing used immunoSEQ multiplex PCR; TCRdb keeps in-frame clones, though not all of them. Of 65,000 to 85,000 clones listed, approximately 87% are singletons. This chain uses TRBV7-3 with TRBJ2-1, with 7 positions matching TRBD2. This TCR came from an adult with an advanced solid tumor such as melanoma, head and neck, liver or kidney cancer. The sample consisted of CD4+ or CD8+ T cells sorted from blood, taken in a trial of the OX40 agonist ivuxolimab. CDR3 region: CASSFYYSAGLYNEQFF. The CDR3 coding sequence is TGTGCCAGCAGCTTTTACTACTCAGCGGGGCTTTACAATGAGCAGTTCTTC.